The rows below give T cell receptor beta chains drawn from one sample of a study of OX40 agonist ivuxolimab in advanced cancers. Method: immunoSEQ multiplex PCR; TCRdb's copy keeps in-frame clones and lacks some. The table includes 45,000 to 55,000 clones, 81% detected once. This material consisted of CD4+ or CD8+ T cells sorted from blood, taken in a trial of the OX40 agonist ivuxolimab. The origin of the receptors is an adult with an advanced solid tumor such as melanoma, head and neck, liver or kidney cancer. Both conserved end residues are part of each CDR3. Each record gives: J gene, CDR3 length, D gene, clone size, V gene, CDR3 DNA, CDR3 protein. The D gene is left open where the match is weak. The size entry is marked missing in some rows and otherwise reads once, few, many or a size class.

>TRBJ2-1|18|TRBD2|.|TRBV10-2
TGCGCCAGCATCTCCCCGCCCCTACTAGCGGGAGGGAACAATGAGCAGTTCTTC
CASISPPLLAGGNNEQFF
>TRBJ2-7|16|TRBD2|once|TRBV2
TGTGCCAGCAGCGTGACTAGCGGGAGAACCTCCTACGAGCAGTACTTC
CASSVTSGRTSYEQYF
>TRBJ1-1|19|TRBD1|.|TRBV5-5
TGTGCCAGCAGCTTGGATAGGTACAGGGGAGTGGGCATGAACACTGAAGCTTTCTTT
CASSLDRYRGVGMNTEAFF
>TRBJ1-2|18|.|.|TRBV19
TGTGCCAGTAGTATAGATGGTTTTTTGTCAGGACTACGCTATGGCTACACCTTC
CASSIDGFLSGLRYGYTF
>TRBJ2-1|11|.|.|TRBV10-1
TGCGCCAGTTCCGACTACGGGGAGCAGTTCTTC
CASSDYGEQFF
>TRBJ2-5|14|.|.|TRBV2
TGTGCCAGCAGTGAAGGTCGCAGGGCAGAGACCCAGTACTTC
CASSEGRRAETQYF
>TRBJ2-1|15|TRBD1|.|TRBV27
TGTGCCAGCACTCCCGGGACAGGGGGCTACAATGAGCAGTTCTTC
CASTPGTGGYNEQFF
>TRBJ1-5|15|.|.|TRBV10-2
TGCGCCAGCAGTGAGCCCGGGGGGGTGGGTCAGCCCCAGCATTTT
CASSEPGGVGQPQHF
>TRBJ2-1|14|TRBD2|.|TRBV9
TGTGCCAGCAGCTCGACTAGCGGTTACAATGAGCAGTTCTTC
CASSSTSGYNEQFF
>TRBJ1-1|15|.|.|TRBV18
TGTGCCAGCTCACCACAGGAGGGACCCAACACTGAAGCTTTCTTT
CASSPQEGPNTEAFF
>TRBJ2-5|16|.|.|TRBV13
TGTGCCAGCAGCCCTACTCCGACAGTTTCACAAGAGACCCAGTACTTC
CASSPTPTVSQETQYF
>TRBJ1-1|13|.|.|TRBV9
TGTGCCAGCAGCGTAGATCGGGGCACTGAAGCTTTCTTT
CASSVDRGTEAFF
>TRBJ1-5|12|.|.|TRBV9
TGTGCCAGCAGTCAGGGAGACCAGCCCCAGCATTTT
CASSQGDQPQHF
>TRBJ2-1|14|.|.|TRBV29-1
TGCAGCGTTGAAGACTACCGGGACGACGCGGAGCAGTTCTTC
CSVEDYRDDAEQFF
>TRBJ2-7|15|TRBD2|.|TRBV4-3
TGCGCCAGCAGCCAAGGGACTAGCGGAACCTACGAGCAGTACTTC
CASSQGTSGTYEQYF
>TRBJ1-1|14|TRBD1|few|TRBV14
TGTGCCAGCAGCTTGACAGGGAGTTGGACTGAAGCTTTCTTT
CASSLTGSWTEAFF
>TRBJ2-7|12|.|few|TRBV19
TGTGCCAGTAGTTCTCTCTCCTACGAGCAGTACTTC
CASSSLSYEQYF
>TRBJ2-7|13|TRBD2|.|TRBV19
TGTGCCAGTAGTATCGGGGGGGGGTCCGAGCAGTACTTC
CASSIGGGSEQYF
>TRBJ1-5|16|.|.|TRBV27
TGTGCCAGCAGTTCCTCCGGGACAAGTAGCAATCAGCCCCAGCATTTT
CASSSSGTSSNQPQHF
>TRBJ1-5|16|TRBD1|.|TRBV5-1
TGCGCCAGCAGCTTGGGCTACAGGGGAAGTGATCAGCCCCAGCATTTT
CASSLGYRGSDQPQHF
>TRBJ2-2|13|.|.|TRBV13
TGTGCCAGCAGCTTGGGGCACACCGGGGAGCTGTTTTTT
CASSLGHTGELFF
>TRBJ1-1|13|.|.|TRBV30
TGTGCCTGGAGTGTGGGGGGGAACACTGAAGCTTTCTTT
CAWSVGGNTEAFF
>TRBJ1-3|15|.|.|TRBV6-5
TGTGCCAGCACTCAAGACCGAGTGAGGGGAAACACCATATATTTT
CASTQDRVRGNTIYF
>TRBJ1-2|17|TRBD1|.|TRBV7-6
TGTGCCAGCAGCGTAACCCCCTCCGGGACAGCCGACTATGGCTACACCTTC
CASSVTPSGTADYGYTF
>TRBJ2-5|14|TRBD1|.|TRBV28
TGTGCCAGCAGCACAGGGGTCTCCCAAGAGACCCAGTACTTC
CASSTGVSQETQYF